This TCR beta chain was profiled in a study of tissue T cells after allogeneic stem cell transplantation (dated by TCRdb to 2022 to 2024). Background for the entire study: The study profiled TCR beta repertoires across many tissues from research autopsies of patients with and without GVHD, plus mouse models of GVHD. The human arm was a prospective observational study without blinding or randomization. Study-level results and caveats: In both patients and mice, T cells from blood and spleen picked up only a limited part of the TCR repertoire that was detected in tissues. Not many T cell clones showed up in more than one patient, yet clustering based on motifs uncovered repertoire signatures that were shared across patients in a tissue-specific way. Sampling depth was acknowledged as a limitation, and the patient cohort was both small and clinically heterogeneous. Which tissue TCRs were alloreactive or antigen-specific was not determined in the study, and some of the clones might have been host cells that persisted. Within patients, how anatomically similar tissues were was a major factor shaping TCR repertoire composition, regardless of disease or transplant status.

The CDR1 and CDR2 encoded by the germline V gene (reference sequence) are FNHDT and SITEND. The CDR3 spans 16 residues, from the cysteine through the phenylalanine. Of the CDR3's DNA, 45 bases were read; they are in frame from base 1. The junction shows trimming of 4 bases on V and 1 base on J, and the gene matches do not reach 9 bases of it. The library was made by the immunoSEQ multiplex PCR assay. Adaptive Biotechnologies performed the TCRbeta CDR3 sequencing at survey depth and reported CDR3 sequences, V/J genes, productive frequency and template counts. Amplification of TCR beta CDR3 regions started from genomic DNA instead of RNA. Per the original workflow: Jensen-Shannon divergence served to quantify pairwise repertoire overlap between tissues, with 0 meaning identical and 1 meaning complete divergence. Tissues were clustered by single-linkage agglomerative hierarchical clustering of pairwise JSD values, and the clustering results were displayed as dendrograms. GLIPH2 was run on all patient samples with simulation_depth 1000, kmer_min_depth 3, cdr3_length_cutoff 8, keeping groups with more than two unique CDR3s. A standardized tissue-overlap score was generated by extrapolating Jaccard GLIPH-group overlap across patients to a standard repertoire size of 1000 clones. Linear mixed-effect models, with tissue as a fixed effect and individual as a random effect, were used to test how diversity related to clinical or experimental variables. TCRdb took this table from immuneACCESS and kept in-frame rearrangements with V and J called. Such tables lack part of the clones; where checked against another copy, unresolved V genes explain under half of the gap, and the rest is unexplained. The DNA was the basis for D and trimming; V, J and clone size are from that table. This sample holds more than 40,000 clones; about three quarters were observed only once. The ten largest clones take up 0.45% to 0.7% of the sample.

For this clone: Its antigen remains unidentified. Gene names and germline sequences here are all drawn from mouse data. The CDR3 goes on 1 residue after the read ends, and that part is filled in from the germline J gene.

The chain was built from TRBV19 and TRBJ2-4, and 7 junctional nucleotides match TRBD1. This TCR was recovered from a pool of C57BL/6 mice in good health. Sequencing was carried out using sorted cells pooled from one or two spleens. The CDR3 region: CASSPRQGPGQNTLYF. The part of the CDR3 DNA that was read is TGTGCCAGCAGTCCCCGACAGGGACCGGGTCAAAACACCTTGTAC.